These T cell receptor beta chains were read from a single sample in a study of blood T cell repertoires in COVID-19. TCRdb's copy holds only in-frame clones and misses some; the assay was immunoSEQ multiplex PCR. The sample consists of approximately 230,000 clones, around 82% of them appearing once. The material sequenced was peripheral blood. The receptors derive from a woman of 80 years or more with active or convalescent COVID-19. The conserved cysteine and the conserved F or W are not part of the CDR3 here. Each record gives: J gene, V gene, CDR3 protein.

j_call: TRBJ1-6
v_call: TRBV28
cdr3_aa: ASGTGSSPLH

j_call: TRBJ1-5
v_call: TRBV2
cdr3_aa: ASSGDKDNQPQH

j_call: TRBJ2-7
v_call: TRBV4-1
cdr3_aa: ASSQEFGRAEQY

j_call: TRBJ2-3
v_call: TRBV4-1
cdr3_aa: ASSQRHLTLTDTQY

j_call: TRBJ2-7
v_call: TRBV2
cdr3_aa: ASSFGGRGYEQY

j_call: TRBJ2-3
v_call: TRBV6-4
cdr3_aa: ASSDRGDTDTQY

j_call: TRBJ2-3
v_call: TRBV4-1
cdr3_aa: ASSHQIGTGPDTQY

j_call: TRBJ2-5
v_call: TRBV30
cdr3_aa: AWSVGLAGLQETQY

j_call: TRBJ1-1
v_call: TRBV5-5
cdr3_aa: ASSLLWGVNTEAF

j_call: TRBJ1-3
v_call: TRBV2
cdr3_aa: ASNDVLGDSSRNGNTIY

j_call: TRBJ2-2
v_call: TRBV11-2
cdr3_aa: ASSLITGELF

j_call: TRBJ2-7
v_call: TRBV28
cdr3_aa: ASSFKNSYEQY

j_call: TRBJ1-2
v_call: TRBV19
cdr3_aa: ASSTYGTQGT

j_call: TRBJ2-1
v_call: TRBV10-3
cdr3_aa: AIRGLADNEQF

j_call: TRBJ2-5
v_call: TRBV6-2/TRBV6-3
cdr3_aa: ASSALTGTGETQY

j_call: TRBJ1-1
v_call: TRBV12-3/TRBV12-4
cdr3_aa: ASSSRQNTEAF

j_call: TRBJ1-1
v_call: TRBV12-3/TRBV12-4
cdr3_aa: ASSQANTEAF

j_call: TRBJ1-2
v_call: TRBV28
cdr3_aa: ASSLRTGRDGYT

j_call: TRBJ1-5
v_call: TRBV10-3
cdr3_aa: AISESLTTGYQPQH

j_call: TRBJ2-3
v_call: TRBV7-9
cdr3_aa: ASSLGGQGTDTQY

j_call: TRBJ2-7
v_call: TRBV27
cdr3_aa: ASSDQGSYEQY

j_call: TRBJ2-7
v_call: TRBV28
cdr3_aa: ASSYNPTLTGSEQY

j_call: TRBJ1-1
v_call: TRBV9
cdr3_aa: ASSAGSTEAF

j_call: TRBJ2-3
v_call: TRBV10-1
cdr3_aa: ASSDGGADTQY

j_call: TRBJ1-4
v_call: TRBV28
cdr3_aa: ASSPSGTGGRGEKLF

j_call: TRBJ2-3
v_call: TRBV11-3
cdr3_aa: ASSLSGWRDTDTQY

j_call: TRBJ1-5
v_call: TRBV5-4
cdr3_aa: ASSLWGDSNQPQH

j_call: TRBJ2-7
v_call: TRBV2
cdr3_aa: ASRRGEISYEQY

j_call: TRBJ1-1
v_call: TRBV5-1
cdr3_aa: ASSLGPMNTEAF

j_call: TRBJ2-5
v_call: TRBV11-2
cdr3_aa: ASRPTGSETQY

j_call: TRBJ2-3
v_call: TRBV10-1
cdr3_aa: ASSDRQESTDTQY

j_call: TRBJ2-7
v_call: TRBV7-2
cdr3_aa: ASSQDTNSYEQY

j_call: TRBJ2-1
v_call: TRBV5-1
cdr3_aa: ASSSQTGTVNNEQF

j_call: TRBJ1-4
v_call: TRBV6-5
cdr3_aa: ASSYSGQASEKLF

j_call: TRBJ2-1
v_call: TRBV6-6
cdr3_aa: ASRPGQGAYNEQF

j_call: TRBJ2-2
v_call: TRBV10-3
cdr3_aa: ATTGQPNTGELF

j_call: TRBJ1-4
v_call: TRBV3-1/TRBV3-2
cdr3_aa: ASSQWSRRNEKLF

j_call: TRBJ1-1
v_call: TRBV19
cdr3_aa: ASSTSGPTMNTEAF

j_call: TRBJ2-3
v_call: TRBV5-6
cdr3_aa: ASSLFVGHITDTQY

j_call: TRBJ1-1
v_call: TRBV6-1
cdr3_aa: ASSKTGASNTEAF